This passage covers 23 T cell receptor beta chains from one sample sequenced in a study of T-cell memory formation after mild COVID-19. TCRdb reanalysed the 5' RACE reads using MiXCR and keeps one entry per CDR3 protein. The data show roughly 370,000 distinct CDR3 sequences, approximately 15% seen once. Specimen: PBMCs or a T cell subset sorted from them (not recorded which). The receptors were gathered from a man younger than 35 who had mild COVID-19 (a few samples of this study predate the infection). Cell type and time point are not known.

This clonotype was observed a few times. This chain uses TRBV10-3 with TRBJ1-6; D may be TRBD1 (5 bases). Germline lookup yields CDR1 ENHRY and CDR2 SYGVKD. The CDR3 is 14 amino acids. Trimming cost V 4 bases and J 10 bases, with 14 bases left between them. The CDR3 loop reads CAISGQKGDSPLHF. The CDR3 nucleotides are TGTGCCATCAGTGGACAGAAAGGAGACTCACCCCTCCACTTT.

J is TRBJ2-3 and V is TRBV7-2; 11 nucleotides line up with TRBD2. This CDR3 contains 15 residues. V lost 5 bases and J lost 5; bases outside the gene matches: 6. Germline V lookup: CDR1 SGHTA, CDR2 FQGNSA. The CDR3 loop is CASSDSGGAQDTQYF. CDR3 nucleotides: TGTGCCAGCAGCGATAGCGGGGGGGCCCAAGATACGCAGTATTTT.

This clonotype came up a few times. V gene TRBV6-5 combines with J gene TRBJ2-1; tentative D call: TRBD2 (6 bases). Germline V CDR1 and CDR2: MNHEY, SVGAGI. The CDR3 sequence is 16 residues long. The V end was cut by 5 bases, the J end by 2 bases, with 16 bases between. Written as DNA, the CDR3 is TGTGCCAGCAGTCAGAGGAGGGCCCCACCCTACAATGAGCAGTTCTTC. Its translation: CASSQRRAPPYNEQFF.

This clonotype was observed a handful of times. The CDR3 region is CASSLDSGWPTNNEQFF. For the CDR3, the DNA is TGCGCCAGCAGCTTGGATTCTGGGTGGCCCACAAACAATGAGCAGTTCTTC. The chain uses TRBV5-1 and TRBJ2-1; D is undetermined. Germline CDR1 SGHRS, CDR2 YFSETQ. The CDR3 spans 17 residues. V was cut by 0 bases and J by 5 bases, with 18 bases left in between. The full variable domain, completed using reference TRBV5-1 and TRBJ2-1, is KAGVTQTPRYLIKTRGQQVTLSCSPISGHRSVSWYQQTPGQGLQFLFEYFSETQRNKGNFPGRFSGRQFSNSRSEMNVSTLELGDSALYLCASSLDSGWPTNNEQFFGPGTRLTVL.

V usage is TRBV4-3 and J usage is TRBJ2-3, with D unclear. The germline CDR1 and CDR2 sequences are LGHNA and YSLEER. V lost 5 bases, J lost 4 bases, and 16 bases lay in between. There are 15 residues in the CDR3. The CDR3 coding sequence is TGCGCCAGCAGCGCCCACCCTAGGCCTCCAGATACGCAGTATTTT. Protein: CASSAHPRPPDTQYF.

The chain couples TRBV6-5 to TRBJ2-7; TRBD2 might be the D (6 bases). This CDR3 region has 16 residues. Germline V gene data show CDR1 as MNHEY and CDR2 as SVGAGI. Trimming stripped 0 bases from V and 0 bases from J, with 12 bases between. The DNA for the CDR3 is TGTGCCAGCAGTTACTCGACGGTAGCGGTCTCCTACGAGCAGTACTTC. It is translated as CASSYSTVAVSYEQYF.

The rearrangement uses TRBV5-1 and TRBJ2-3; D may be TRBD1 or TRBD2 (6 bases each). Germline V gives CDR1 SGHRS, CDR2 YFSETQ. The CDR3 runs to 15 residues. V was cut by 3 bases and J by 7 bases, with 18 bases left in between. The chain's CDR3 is CASSSTSGAANTQYF. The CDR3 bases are TGCGCCAGCAGCTCTACCTCGGGGGCGGCGAATACGCAGTATTTT.

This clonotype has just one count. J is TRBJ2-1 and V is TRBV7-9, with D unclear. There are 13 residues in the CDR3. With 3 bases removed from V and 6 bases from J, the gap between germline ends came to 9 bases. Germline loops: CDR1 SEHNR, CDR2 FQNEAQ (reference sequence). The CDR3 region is CASSLDEGNEQFF. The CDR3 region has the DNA TGTGCCAGCAGCTTGGACGAAGGCAATGAGCAGTTCTTC. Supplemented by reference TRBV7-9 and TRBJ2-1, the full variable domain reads DTGVSQNPRHKITKRGQNVTFRCDPISEHNRLYWYRQTLGQGPEFLTYFQNEAQLEKSRLLSDRFSAERPKGSFSTLEIQRTEQGDSAMYLCASSLDEGNEQFFGPGTRLTVL.

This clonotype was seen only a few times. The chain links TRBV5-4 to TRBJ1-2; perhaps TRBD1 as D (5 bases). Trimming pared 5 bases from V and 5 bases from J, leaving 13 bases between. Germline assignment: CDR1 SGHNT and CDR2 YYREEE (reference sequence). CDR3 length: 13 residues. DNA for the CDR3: TGTGCCAGCAGGCCACCAGCAGGGTATGGCTACACCTTC. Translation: CASRPPAGYGYTF. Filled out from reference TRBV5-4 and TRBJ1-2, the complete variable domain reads ETGVTQSPTHLIKTRGQQVTLRCSSQSGHNTVSWYQQALGQGPQFIFQYYREEENGRGNFPPRFSGLQFPNYSSELNVNALELDDSALYLCASRPPAGYGYTFGSGTRLTVV.

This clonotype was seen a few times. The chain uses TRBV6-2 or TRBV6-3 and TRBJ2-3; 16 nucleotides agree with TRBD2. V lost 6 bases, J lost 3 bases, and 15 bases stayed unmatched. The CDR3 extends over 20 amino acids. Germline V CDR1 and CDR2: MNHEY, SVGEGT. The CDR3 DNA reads TGTGCCAGCAGCCCCCTCGGGACTAGCGGGGGGGCCGGTCTTACAGATACGCAGTATTTT. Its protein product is CASSPLGTSGGAGLTDTQYF.

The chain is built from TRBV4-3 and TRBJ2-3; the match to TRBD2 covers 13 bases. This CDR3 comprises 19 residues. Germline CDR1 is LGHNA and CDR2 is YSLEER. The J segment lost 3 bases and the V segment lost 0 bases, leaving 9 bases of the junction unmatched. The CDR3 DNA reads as TGCGCCAGCAGCCAAGATAGCCTGGGACTAGCGGGGAGGACAGATACGCAGTATTTT. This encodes CASSQDSLGLAGRTDTQYF.

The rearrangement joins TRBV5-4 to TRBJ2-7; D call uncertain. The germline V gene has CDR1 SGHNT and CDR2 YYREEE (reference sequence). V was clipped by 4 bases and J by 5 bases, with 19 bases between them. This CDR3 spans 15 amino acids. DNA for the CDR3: TGTGCCAGCAGCCTTCCCCCGGCCTCTGACGACGAGCAGTACGTC. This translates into CASSLPPASDDEQYV.

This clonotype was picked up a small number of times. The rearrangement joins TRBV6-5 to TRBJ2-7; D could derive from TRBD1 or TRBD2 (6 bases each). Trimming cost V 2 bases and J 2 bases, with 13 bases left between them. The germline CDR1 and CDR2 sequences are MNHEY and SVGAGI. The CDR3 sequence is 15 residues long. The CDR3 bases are TGTGCCAGCAGTTACGGGGGGACAAAACCCTACGAGCAGTACTTC. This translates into CASSYGGTKPYEQYF.

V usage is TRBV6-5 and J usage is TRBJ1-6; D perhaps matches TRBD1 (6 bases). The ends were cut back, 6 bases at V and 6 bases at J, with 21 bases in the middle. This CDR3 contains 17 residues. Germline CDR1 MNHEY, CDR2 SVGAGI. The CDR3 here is CASRTYGRGAPNSPLHF. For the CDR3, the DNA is TGTGCCAGCAGAACCTATGGTCGGGGGGCGCCTAATTCACCCCTCCACTTT.

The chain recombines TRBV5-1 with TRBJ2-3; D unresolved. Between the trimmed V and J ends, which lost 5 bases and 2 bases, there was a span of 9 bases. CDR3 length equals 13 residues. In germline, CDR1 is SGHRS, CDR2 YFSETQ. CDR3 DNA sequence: TGCGCCAGCAGGGGATATCCCACAGATACGCAGTATTTT. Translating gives CASRGYPTDTQYF.

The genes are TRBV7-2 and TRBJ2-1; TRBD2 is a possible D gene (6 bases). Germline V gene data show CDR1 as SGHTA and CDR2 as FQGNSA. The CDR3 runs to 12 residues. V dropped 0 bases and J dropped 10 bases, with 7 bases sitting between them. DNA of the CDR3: TGTGCCAGCAGCTTAGCGGCGGGGGAGCAGTTCTTC. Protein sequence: CASSLAAGEQFF.

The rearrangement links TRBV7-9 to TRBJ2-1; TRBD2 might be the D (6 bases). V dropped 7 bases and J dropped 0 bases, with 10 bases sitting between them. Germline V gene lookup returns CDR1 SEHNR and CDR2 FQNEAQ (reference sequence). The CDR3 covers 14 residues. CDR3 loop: CASNGGHSYNEQFF. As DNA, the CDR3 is TGTGCCAGCAACGGGGGTCACTCCTACAATGAGCAGTTCTTC.

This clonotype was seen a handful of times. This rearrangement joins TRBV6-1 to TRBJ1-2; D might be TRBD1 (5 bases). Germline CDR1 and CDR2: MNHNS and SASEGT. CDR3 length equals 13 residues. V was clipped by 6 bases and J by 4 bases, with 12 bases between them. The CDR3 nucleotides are TGTGCCAGCAGCCTCAGGGTTTCCTATGGCTACACCTTC. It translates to CASSLRVSYGYTF.

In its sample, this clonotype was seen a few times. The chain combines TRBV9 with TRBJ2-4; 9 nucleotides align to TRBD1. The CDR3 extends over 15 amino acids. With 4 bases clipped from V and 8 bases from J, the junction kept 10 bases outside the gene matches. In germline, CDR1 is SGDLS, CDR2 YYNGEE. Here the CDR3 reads CASSPRQGVGDIQYF. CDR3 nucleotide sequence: TGTGCCAGCAGCCCTCGACAGGGGGTAGGAGACATTCAGTACTTC. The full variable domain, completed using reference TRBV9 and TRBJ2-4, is DSGVTQTPKHLITATGQRVTLRCSPRSGDLSVYWYQQSLDQGLQFLIQYYNGEERAKGNILERFSAQQFPDLHSELNLSSLELGDSALYFCASSPRQGVGDIQYFGAGTRLSVL.

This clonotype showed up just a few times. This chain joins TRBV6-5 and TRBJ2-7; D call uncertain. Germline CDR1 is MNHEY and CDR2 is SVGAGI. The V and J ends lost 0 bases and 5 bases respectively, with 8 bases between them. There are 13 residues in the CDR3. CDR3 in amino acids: CASSYSQANEQYF. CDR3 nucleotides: TGTGCCAGCAGTTACTCGCAGGCCAACGAGCAGTACTTC.

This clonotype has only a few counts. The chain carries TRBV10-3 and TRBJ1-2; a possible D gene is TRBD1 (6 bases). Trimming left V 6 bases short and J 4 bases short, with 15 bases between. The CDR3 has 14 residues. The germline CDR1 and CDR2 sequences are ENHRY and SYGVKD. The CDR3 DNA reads TGTGCCATCAGCCCGGGACAAACGATCTATGGCTACACCTTC. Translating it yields CAISPGQTIYGYTF.

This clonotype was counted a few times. CDR3 residues: CASSYSTTGLETQYF. The DNA of the CDR3 is TGTGCCAGCAGTTACTCGACGACAGGGCTAGAGACCCAGTACTTC. The chain joins TRBV6-5 to TRBJ2-5, with 7 bases identical to TRBD1. The ends lost 0 bases at V and 4 bases at J; junction bases unmatched: 5. Germline values: CDR1 MNHEY, CDR2 SVGAGI. CDR3 length: 15 amino acids.

The CDR3, as DNA: TGCGCCAGCAGCCACCTCCCTGGGGACACTGAAGCTTTCTTT. It encodes CASSHLPGDTEAFF. The rearrangement links TRBV4-1 to TRBJ1-1; D remains unclear. Germline V lookup: CDR1 MGHRA, CDR2 YSYEKL. V was pared by 3 bases and J by 3 bases, with 11 bases between. The length of the CDR3 is 14 residues.